Shown below are 27 T cell receptor beta chains from a single sample sequenced in a study of blood T cell repertoires in COVID-19 (dated by TCRdb to the early 2020s). The library was prepared using the immunoSEQ multiplex PCR assay. Sourced from immuneACCESS, this table was stored by TCRdb with only in-frame sequences that have V and J called. A share of the clones is absent; for the studies checked, an unresolved V gene accounts for under half, and the remainder has no known explanation. The sample contains more than 300,000 clones, around 90% of them found a single time. The ten largest clones capture more than 0.95% of the sample. Material for sequencing was PBMCs or T cells enriched from blood (not recorded which). Every receptor here comes from a woman between 18 and 29 years old who had recovered from COVID-19.

The chain carries TRBV6-1 and TRBJ2-7; 7 nucleotides agree with TRBD1. The V segment lost 6 bases and the J segment 4 bases; nucleotides outside the gene matches: 9. The CDR3 spans 14 residues. Germline V gene lookup returns CDR1 MNHNS and CDR2 SASEGT. CDR3 DNA: TGTGCCAGCAGAACCGGGACAGCCCGTTACGAGCAGTACTTC. Its translation is CASRTGTARYEQYF.

The chain has TRBV6-5 and TRBJ2-3; the D is unclear. Trimming took 4 bases from V and 4 from J, leaving 12 bases between them. The germline V gene encodes CDR1 MNHEY and CDR2 SVGAGI. The CDR3 consists of 14 residues. The CDR3 is CASSSRPRADTQYF. The DNA of the CDR3 is TGTGCCAGCAGTTCTCGTCCACGCGCAGATACGCAGTATTTT.

V gene TRBV9 combines with J gene TRBJ2-1; D might be TRBD2 (5 bases). Germline V gives CDR1 SGDLS, CDR2 YYNGEE. The V and J ends lost 0 bases and 0 bases respectively, with 13 bases between them. The length of the CDR3 is 17 residues. The CDR3 sequence is CASSVALAANSYNEQFF. The CDR3 nucleotides read TGTGCCAGCAGCGTAGCCCTAGCTGCCAACTCCTACAATGAGCAGTTCTTC. The full variable domain, its missing parts supplied by reference TRBV9 and TRBJ2-1, is DSGVTQTPKHLITATGQRVTLRCSPRSGDLSVYWYQQSLDQGLQFLIQYYNGEERAKGNILERFSAQQFPDLHSELNLSSLELGDSALYFCASSVALAANSYNEQFFGPGTRLTVL.

V usage is TRBV28 and J usage is TRBJ1-2; no definite D call. Germline V lookup: CDR1 MDHEN, CDR2 SYDVKM. The germline V and J ends were trimmed by 2 bases and 8 bases, with 15 bases remaining between them. This CDR3 region has 14 residues. The chain's CDR3 is CASSLINGDGGYTF. The DNA for the CDR3 is TGTGCCAGCAGTTTAATCAACGGCGACGGGGGCTACACCTTC.

The chain has TRBV7-2 and TRBJ1-3; 8 bases are shared with TRBD1. Germline V gene sequence: CDR1 SGHTA, CDR2 FQGNSA. This CDR3 has 16 residues. The V segment lost 4 bases and the J segment 2 bases; nucleotides outside the gene matches: 7. The CDR3 protein is CASSSPSTGAGNTIYF. DNA of the CDR3: TGTGCCAGCAGCTCCCCTTCGACAGGGGCTGGAAACACCATATATTTT.

The rearrangement joins TRBV6-6 to TRBJ2-7; tentative D call: TRBD1 (5 bases). CDR3 size: 13 residues. The germline V and J ends were trimmed by 6 bases and 1 base, with 10 bases remaining between them. Germline V gene sequence: CDR1 MNHNY, CDR2 SVGAGI (reference sequence). The CDR3 nucleotides read TGTGCCAGCAGCAAGGACACGTCCTACGAGCAGTACTTC. Its translation is CASSKDTSYEQYF.

The chain employs TRBV19 and TRBJ2-2, with 7 bases fitting TRBD1. V lost 5 bases, J lost 6 bases, and 9 bases stayed unmatched. Germline V lookup: CDR1 LNHDA, CDR2 SQIVND (reference sequence). The CDR3 length is 15 residues. The CDR3 coding sequence is TGTGCCAGTAGTGTCGGGACAGCCCGCGCCGGGGAGCTGTTTTTT. This translates into CASSVGTARAGELFF. Variable domain in full (rest from reference TRBV19 and TRBJ2-2): DGGITQSPKYLFRKEGQNVTLSCEQNLNHDAMYWYRQDPGQGLRLIYYSQIVNDFQKGDIAEGYSVSREKKESFPLTVTSAQKNPTAFYLCASSVGTARAGELFFGEGSRLTVL.

CDR3 DNA: TGTGCCAGCAGCTTAGATGTCGGTCCCGATACGCAGTATTTT. This codes for CASSLDVGPDTQYF. The chain is built from TRBV11-3 and TRBJ2-3, with D unresolved. Germline assignment: CDR1 SGHNT and CDR2 YENEEA. This CDR3 spans 14 amino acids. V lost 0 bases and J lost 6, with 10 bases in between.

The gene calls are TRBV27 and TRBJ1-6; maybe TRBD1 (5 bases). The CDR3 is 16 amino acids. V lost 7 bases and J 6 bases, leaving 19 bases between the germline ends. Germline CDR1 is MNHEY and CDR2 is SMNVEV (reference sequence). This CDR3 is CASKKDLGGTNSPLHF. Written as DNA, the CDR3 is TGTGCCAGCAAAAAAGACCTCGGGGGAACTAATTCACCCCTCCACTTT.

The rearrangement joins TRBV29-1 to TRBJ2-1; tentative D call: TRBD1 (6 bases). Between the trimmed V and J ends, which lost 7 bases and 0 bases, there was a span of 13 bases. This CDR3 spans 14 amino acids. CDR1 SQVTM and CDR2 ANQGSEA come from the germline V gene. CDR3 sequence (DNA): TGCAGCGGAAACAGGGATAACTCCTACAATGAGCAGTTCTTC. It yields the protein CSGNRDNSYNEQFF.

J is TRBJ2-7 and V is TRBV6-1, with unresolved D. Germline lookup yields CDR1 MNHNS and CDR2 SASEGT. The CDR3 covers 17 residues. The V end was cut by 3 bases, the J end by 7 bases, with 25 bases between. The chain's CDR3 is CASSDPPSVRKVREQYF. CDR3 DNA sequence: TGTGCCAGCAGTGACCCGCCCTCCGTAAGGAAGGTGAGGGAGCAGTACTTC.

The chain has TRBV7-9 and TRBJ2-7; TRBD1 matches at 9 bases. CDR1 SEHNR and CDR2 FQNEAQ come from the germline V gene (reference sequence). V dropped 7 bases and J dropped 4; count of bases not matched to a gene: 5. The CDR3 consists of 13 residues. The CDR3 sequence is CASNTGGEYEQYF. CDR3 bases: TGTGCCAGCAACACAGGGGGCGAGTACGAGCAGTACTTC.

This chain connects TRBV9 to TRBJ2-5; 10 bases match TRBD2. Unmatched junction bases numbered 10, after V lost 3 bases and J lost 2 bases. The V gene's germline CDR1 is SGDLS and CDR2 YYNGEE. The length of the CDR3 is 17 residues. The CDR3 reads CASSASRSGGLQETQYF. The CDR3 nucleotides are TGTGCCAGCAGCGCCAGCCGTAGCGGGGGGCTACAAGAGACCCAGTACTTC.

This clone was observed a few times. The chain recombines TRBV6-7 with TRBJ2-1; D is perhaps TRBD1 (6 bases). TRBV6-7 is filed as an ORF, its function uncertain. V gave up 2 bases and J gave up 6 bases, with 11 bases separating them. The CDR3 is made up of 14 amino acids. The CDR3 DNA is TGTGCCAGCAGTTACCGGGGCAGGGGCAATGAGCAGTTCTTC. This gives the protein CASSYRGRGNEQFF.

The genes are TRBV20-1 and TRBJ2-7; 8 nucleotides line up with TRBD2. The germline V gene has CDR1 DFQATT and CDR2 SNEGSKA (reference sequence). The CDR3 is 16 amino acids. V trimming: 3 bases; J trimming: 2 bases; junction bases outside the gene matches: 12. CDR3 protein: CSASRVGGGLAYEQYF. The CDR3 region has the DNA TGCAGTGCTAGTAGGGTCGGCGGGGGGCTCGCCTACGAGCAGTACTTC.

The rearrangement links TRBV3-1 (or the pseudogene TRBV3-2) to TRBJ2-2, with D possibly being TRBD1 (6 bases). The V and J ends lost 4 bases and 8 bases respectively, with 11 bases between them. Germline V gene data show CDR1 as LGHDT and CDR2 as YNNKEL (reference sequence). The length of the CDR3 is 13 residues. In nucleotides, the CDR3 is TGTGCCAGCAGCCGCAGGGGTATGGGGGAGCTGTTTTTT. This codes for CASSRRGMGELFF.

The chain is built from TRBV2 and TRBJ2-1; 14 bases line up with TRBD2. The CDR3 sequence is 15 residues long. J gave up 0 bases and V 9 bases, and 1 base lay outside the gene matches. CDR1 and CDR2 (germline): SNHLY, FYNNEI. The chain's CDR3 is CARGTSGGSYNEQFF. The CDR3 nucleotides read TGTGCCAGGGGGACTAGCGGGGGCTCCTACAATGAGCAGTTCTTC. Variable domain in full (rest from reference TRBV2 and TRBJ2-1): EPEVTQTPSHQVTQMGQEVILRCVPISNHLYFYWYRQILGQKVEFLVSFYNNEISEKSEIFDDQFSVERPDGSNFTLKIRSTKLEDSAMYFCARGTSGGSYNEQFFGPGTRLTVL.

V is TRBV18 and J is TRBJ1-2; D gene ambiguous. This CDR3 has 13 residues. The germline V and J ends were trimmed by 0 bases and 4 bases, with 6 bases remaining between them. Germline V gene lookup returns CDR1 KGHSH and CDR2 LQKENI. CDR3 nucleotide sequence: TGTGCCAGCTCACCACCTGCCGGCTATGGCTACACCTTC. Translating it yields CASSPPAGYGYTF.

The chain uses TRBV6-2 or TRBV6-3 and TRBJ2-7; TRBD1 is a possible D gene (6 bases). The length of the CDR3 is 15 residues. V lost 2 bases to trimming and J lost 0 bases, with 11 bases between them. Germline V gene sequence: CDR1 MNHEY, CDR2 SVGEGT. The CDR3 region is CASSYRTALSYEQYF. CDR3 nucleotides: TGTGCCAGCAGTTACCGGACAGCCCTCTCCTACGAGCAGTACTTC.

With regard to this clone: The junction departs from germline at one end; a sequencing error may be responsible. The gene calls are TRBV7-9 and TRBJ1-3; TRBD1 might be the D (6 bases). The germline gives CDR1 SEHNR, CDR2 FQNEAQ (reference sequence). This CDR3 comprises 10 residues. The CDR3 nucleotides are TGTGCCATCAGCAGGGGTCCCAATCATTTT. Translating gives CAISRGPNHF. The full variable domain, completed using reference TRBV7-9 and TRBJ1-3, is DTGVSQNPRHKITKRGQNVTFRCDPISEHNRLYWYRQTLGQGPEFLTYFQNEAQLEKSRLLSDRFSAERPKGSFSTLEIQRTEQGDSAMYLCAISRGPNHFGEGSWLTVV.

The V gene is TRBV27, the J gene TRBJ1-2; 9 bases map to TRBD1. The V segment lost 3 bases and the J segment 10 bases; nucleotides outside the gene matches: 15. This CDR3 spans 16 amino acids. Germline CDR1 reads MNHEY; CDR2 reads SMNVEV (reference sequence). CDR3 bases: TGTGCCAGCAGTTTTTGGTCGCCGGGACAGGGAATACTCTACACCTTC. This translates into CASSFWSPGQGILYTF.

The rearrangement uses TRBV13 and TRBJ2-3, with D unresolved. This CDR3 is 11 amino acids long. V was cut by 1 base and J by 6 bases, with 2 bases left in between. Germline V lookup: CDR1 PRHDT, CDR2 FYEKMQ (reference sequence). The CDR3 DNA sequence: TGTGCCAGCAGCTTAGCTGATACGCAGTATTTT. It yields the protein CASSLADTQYF.

The chain has TRBV9 and TRBJ2-7, with TRBD2 as a possible D gene (5 bases). In germline, CDR1 is SGDLS, CDR2 YYNGEE. CDR3 length: 13 residues. V shed 4 bases and J shed 5 bases, with 13 bases lying between them. CDR3 DNA sequence: TGTGCCAGCAGCTCCCCGGGGAACGACGAGCAGTACTTC. This sequence encodes CASSSPGNDEQYF.

The chain links TRBV29-1 to TRBJ2-7; D is possibly TRBD2 (6 bases). Germline-derived CDR1 and CDR2 are SQVTM and ANQGSEA. The CDR3 extends over 13 amino acids. Trimming stripped 1 base from V and 3 bases from J, with 10 bases between. The chain's CDR3 is CSVEGAGNYEQYF. CDR3 sequence (DNA): TGCAGCGTTGAAGGGGCGGGGAACTACGAGCAGTACTTC.

The chain couples TRBV23-1 to TRBJ1-1; a possible D gene is TRBD1 (6 bases). TRBV23-1 is given ORF status, its function remaining uncertain. V was cut by 4 bases and J by 8 bases, with 14 bases left in between. The CDR3 sequence is 13 residues long. This chain's CDR3 is CASSRGEGEEAFF. The DNA for the CDR3 is TGCGCCAGCAGTCGAGGAGAGGGGGAAGAAGCTTTCTTT.

The chain couples TRBV11-3 to TRBJ2-7; D unclear. There are 11 residues in the CDR3. Between the trimmed V and J ends, which lost 5 bases and 5 bases, there was a span of 7 bases. Germline assignment: CDR1 SGHNT and CDR2 YENEEA. The chain's CDR3 is CASSLRDEQYF. The CDR3 bases are TGTGCCAGCAGCCTCCGGGACGAGCAGTACTTC.

This CDR3 is CASSLPGSEAFF. The CDR3 DNA reads as TGTGCCAGCAGTTTACCGGGTAGCGAAGCTTTCTTT. The chain joins TRBV12-3 or TRBV12-4 to TRBJ1-1; D is undetermined. V dropped 2 bases and J dropped 8 bases, with 9 bases sitting between them. This CDR3 comprises 12 residues.